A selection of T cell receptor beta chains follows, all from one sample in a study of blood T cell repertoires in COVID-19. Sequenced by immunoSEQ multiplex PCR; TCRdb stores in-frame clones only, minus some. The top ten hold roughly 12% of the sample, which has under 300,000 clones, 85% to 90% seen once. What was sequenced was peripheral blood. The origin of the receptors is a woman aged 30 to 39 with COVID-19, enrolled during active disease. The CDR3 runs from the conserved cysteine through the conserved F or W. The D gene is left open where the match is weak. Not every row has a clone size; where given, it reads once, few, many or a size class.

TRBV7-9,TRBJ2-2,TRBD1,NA,CASSQGQGRAGELFF,TGTGCCAGCAGCCAAGGACAGGGAAGGGCCGGGGAGCTGTTTTTT
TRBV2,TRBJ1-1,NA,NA,CASSEGGRRDTEAFF,TGTGCCAGCAGTGAAGGGGGCAGGCGAGACACTGAAGCTTTCTTT
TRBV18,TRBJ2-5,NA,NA,CASSRSGAISQETQYF,TGTGCCAGCTCCCGTTCAGGGGCAATTAGCCAAGAGACCCAGTACTTC
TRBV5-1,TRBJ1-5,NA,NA,CASSGGDNSNQPQHF,TGCGCCAGCAGCGGCGGGGATAATAGCAATCAGCCCCAGCATTTT
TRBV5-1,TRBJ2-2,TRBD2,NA,CASSLASGRATGELFF,TGCGCCAGCAGCTTGGCTAGCGGGAGGGCTACCGGGGAGCTGTTTTTT
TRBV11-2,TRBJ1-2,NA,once,CASSLDGAREYDYGYTF,TGTGCCAGCAGCTTAGATGGGGCAAGGGAATACGATTATGGCTACACCTTC
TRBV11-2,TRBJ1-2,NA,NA,CASSLSFGRTGYTF,TGTGCCAGCAGCTTAAGTTTTGGGAGGACTGGCTACACCTTC
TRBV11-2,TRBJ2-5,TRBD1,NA,CASSSGTVRRETQYF,TGTGCCAGCAGTTCCGGGACAGTCAGACGGGAGACCCAGTACTTC
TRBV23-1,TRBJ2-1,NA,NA,CAEEAREQFF,TGCGCAGAGGAGGCCCGTGAGCAGTTCTTC
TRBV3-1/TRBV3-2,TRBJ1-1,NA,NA,CASSQEAFFDLRVTEAFF,TGTGCCAGCAGCCAAGAAGCCTTCTTCGACCTGAGGGTCACTGAAGCTTTCTTT
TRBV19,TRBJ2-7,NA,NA,CASSIDHYREASYEQYF,TGTGCCAGTAGTATAGATCACTACAGGGAAGCTTCCTACGAGCAGTACTTC
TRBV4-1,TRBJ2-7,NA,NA,CASSHAPTGTLYEQYF,TGCGCCAGCAGCCACGCCCCCACGGGGACTCTCTACGAGCAGTACTTC
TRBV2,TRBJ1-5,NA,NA,CASGPGGNSNQPQHF,TGTGCCAGCGGTCCGGGGGGGAATAGCAATCAGCCCCAGCATTTT
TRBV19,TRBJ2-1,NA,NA,CASRGSSYNEQFF,TGTGCCAGCCGGGGGAGCTCCTACAATGAGCAGTTCTTC
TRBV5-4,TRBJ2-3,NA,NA,CASSRLLGPTDTQYF,TGTGCCAGCAGCCGACTGTTGGGGCCCACAGATACGCAGTATTTT
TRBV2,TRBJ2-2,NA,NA,CASYDTGPGELFF,TGTGCCAGCTATGATACAGGTCCCGGGGAGCTGTTTTTT
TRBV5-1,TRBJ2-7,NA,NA,CASSLAVGGSYEQYF,TGCGCCAGCAGCTTGGCGGTGGGGGGCTCCTACGAGCAGTACTTC
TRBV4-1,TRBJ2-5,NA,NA,CASSQADSPRTQYF,TGCGCCAGCAGCCAGGCAGATAGCCCACGGACCCAGTACTTC
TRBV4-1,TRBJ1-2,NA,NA,CASSQGGRDYGYTF,TGCGCCAGCAGCCAAGGGGGCCGGGACTATGGCTACACCTTC
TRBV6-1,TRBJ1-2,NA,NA,CASSETYHGPWGNYGYTF,TGTGCCAGCAGTGAAACCTACCACGGGCCTTGGGGCAACTATGGCTACACCTTC